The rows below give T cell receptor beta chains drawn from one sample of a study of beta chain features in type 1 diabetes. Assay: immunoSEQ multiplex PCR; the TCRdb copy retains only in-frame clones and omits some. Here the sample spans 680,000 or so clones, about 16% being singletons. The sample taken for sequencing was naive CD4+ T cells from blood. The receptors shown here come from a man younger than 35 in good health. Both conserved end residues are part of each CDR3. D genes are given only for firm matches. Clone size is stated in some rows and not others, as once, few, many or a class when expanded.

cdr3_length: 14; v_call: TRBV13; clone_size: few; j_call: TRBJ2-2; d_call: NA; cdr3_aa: CASSFGRNTGELFF; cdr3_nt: TGTGCCAGCAGCTTCGGCAGGAACACCGGGGAGCTGTTTTTT
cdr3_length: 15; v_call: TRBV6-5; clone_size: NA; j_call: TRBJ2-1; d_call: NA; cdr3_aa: CASSYPGLASNEQFF; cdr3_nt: TGTGCCAGCAGTTACCCGGGACTCGCTTCAAATGAGCAGTTCTTC
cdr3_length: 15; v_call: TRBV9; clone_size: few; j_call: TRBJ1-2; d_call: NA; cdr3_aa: CASSAAPTGIYGYTF; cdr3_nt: TGTGCCAGCAGCGCGGCCCCTACAGGGATCTATGGCTACACCTTC
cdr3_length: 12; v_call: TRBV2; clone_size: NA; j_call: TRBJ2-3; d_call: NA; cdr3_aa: CASSRQTDTQYF; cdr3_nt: TGTGCCAGCAGTCGTCAGACAGATACGCAGTATTTT
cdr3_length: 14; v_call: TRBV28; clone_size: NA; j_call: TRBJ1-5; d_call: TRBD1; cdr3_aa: CASSLPGTGQPQHF; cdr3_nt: TGTGCCAGCAGTTTACCCGGGACAGGCCAGCCCCAGCATTTT
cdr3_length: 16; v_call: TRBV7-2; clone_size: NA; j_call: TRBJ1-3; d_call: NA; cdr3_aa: CASSSSGPTSGNTIYF; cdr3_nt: TGTGCCAGCAGCAGCTCGGGACCGACCTCTGGAAACACCATATATTTT
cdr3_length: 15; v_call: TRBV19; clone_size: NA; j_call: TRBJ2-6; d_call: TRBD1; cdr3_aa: CASQPTGAGANVLTF; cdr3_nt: TGTGCCAGCCAGCCGACAGGGGCCGGGGCCAACGTCCTGACTTTC
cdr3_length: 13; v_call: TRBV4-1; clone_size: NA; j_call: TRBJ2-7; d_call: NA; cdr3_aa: CASGRLEAYEQYF; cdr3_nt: TGCGCCAGCGGGCGGTTGGAGGCCTACGAGCAGTACTTC
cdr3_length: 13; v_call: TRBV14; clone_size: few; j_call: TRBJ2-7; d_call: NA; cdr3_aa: CASSHFLLHEQYF; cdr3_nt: TGTGCCAGCAGCCACTTTCTTCTCCACGAGCAGTACTTC
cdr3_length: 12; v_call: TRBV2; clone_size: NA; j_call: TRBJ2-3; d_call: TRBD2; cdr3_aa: CASSTSGDTQYF; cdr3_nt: TGTGCCAGCAGTACTAGCGGCGATACGCAGTATTTT
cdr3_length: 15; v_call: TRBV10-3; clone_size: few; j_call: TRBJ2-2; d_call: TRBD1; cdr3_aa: CAIRWDRGGTGELFF; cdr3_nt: TGTGCCATCAGGTGGGACAGGGGCGGCACCGGGGAGCTGTTTTTT
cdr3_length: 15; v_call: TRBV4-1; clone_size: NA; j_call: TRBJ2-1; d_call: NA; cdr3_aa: CASSQVGPSYNEQFF; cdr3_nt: TGCGCCAGCAGCCAAGTCGGGCCCTCCTACAATGAGCAGTTCTTC
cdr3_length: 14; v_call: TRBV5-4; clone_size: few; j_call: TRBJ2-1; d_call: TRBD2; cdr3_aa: CASSGVAGGNEQFF; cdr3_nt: TGTGCCAGCAGCGGAGTAGCGGGAGGTAATGAGCAGTTCTTC
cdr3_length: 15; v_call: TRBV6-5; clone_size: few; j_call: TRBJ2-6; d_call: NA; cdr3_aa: CASSSLASGANVLTF; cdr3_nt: TGTGCCAGCAGTTCACTGGCCTCTGGGGCCAACGTCCTGACTTTC
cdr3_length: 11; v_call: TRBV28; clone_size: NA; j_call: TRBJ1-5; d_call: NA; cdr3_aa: CASSTNQPQHF; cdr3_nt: TGTGCCAGCAGTACGAATCAGCCCCAGCATTTT
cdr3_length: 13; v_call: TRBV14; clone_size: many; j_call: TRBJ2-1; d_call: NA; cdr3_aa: CASSQAGTGEQFF; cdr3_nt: TGTGCCAGCAGCCAAGCGGGGACCGGTGAGCAGTTCTTC
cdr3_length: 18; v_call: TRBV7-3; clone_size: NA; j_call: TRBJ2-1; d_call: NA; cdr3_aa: CASSLTSLGAVSYNEQFF; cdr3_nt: TGTGCCAGCAGCTTAACTAGTCTTGGAGCGGTCTCCTACAATGAGCAGTTCTTC
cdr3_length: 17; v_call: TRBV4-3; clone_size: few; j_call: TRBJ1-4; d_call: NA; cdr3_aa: CASSQSSGLATNEKLFF; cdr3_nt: TGCGCCAGCAGCCAAAGCTCTGGATTAGCAACTAATGAAAAACTGTTTTTT
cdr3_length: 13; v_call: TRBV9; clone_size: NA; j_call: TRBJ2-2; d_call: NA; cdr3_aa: CASSARSTGELFF; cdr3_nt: TGTGCCAGCAGCGCTCGATCGACCGGGGAGCTGTTTTTT
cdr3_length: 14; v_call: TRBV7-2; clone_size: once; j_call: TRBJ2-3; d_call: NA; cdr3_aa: CASSLRWTTDTQYF; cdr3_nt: TGTGCCAGCAGCTTAAGATGGACCACAGATACGCAGTATTTT
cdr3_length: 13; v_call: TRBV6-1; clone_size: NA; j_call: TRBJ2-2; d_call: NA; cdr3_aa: CASSLLEAGELFF; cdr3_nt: TGTGCCAGCAGTCTGCTAGAGGCCGGGGAGCTGTTTTTT
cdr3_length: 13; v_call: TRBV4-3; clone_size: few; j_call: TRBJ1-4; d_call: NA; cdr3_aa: CASSQVREEKLFF; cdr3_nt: TGCGCCAGCAGCCAAGTGCGGGAGGAAAAACTGTTTTTT
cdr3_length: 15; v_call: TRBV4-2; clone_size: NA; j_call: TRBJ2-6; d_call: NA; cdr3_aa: CASSPVSSGANVLTF; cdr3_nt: TGTGCCAGCAGCCCAGTTTCCTCTGGGGCCAACGTCCTGACTTTC
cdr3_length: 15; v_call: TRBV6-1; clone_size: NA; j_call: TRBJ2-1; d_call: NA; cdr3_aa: CASSSPVLSYNEQFF; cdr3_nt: TGTGCCAGCAGTTCACCCGTCCTCTCCTACAATGAGCAGTTCTTC
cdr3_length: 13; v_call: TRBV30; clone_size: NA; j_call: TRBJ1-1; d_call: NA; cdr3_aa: CAWSVRLTTEAFF; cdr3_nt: TGTGCCTGGAGTGTACGGTTGACAACTGAAGCTTTCTTT
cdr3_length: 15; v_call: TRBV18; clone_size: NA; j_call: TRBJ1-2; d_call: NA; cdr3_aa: CASSHRDTPNYGYTF; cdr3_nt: TGTGCCAGCTCACATCGGGACACCCCTAACTATGGCTACACCTTC
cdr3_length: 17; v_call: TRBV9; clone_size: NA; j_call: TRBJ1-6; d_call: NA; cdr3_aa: CASSGRGGGLDNSPLHF; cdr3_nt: TGTGCCAGCAGCGGACGTGGCGGGGGGCTGGATAATTCACCCCTCCACTTT
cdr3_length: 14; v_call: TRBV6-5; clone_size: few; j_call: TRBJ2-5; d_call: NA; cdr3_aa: CASSYTGNRETQYF; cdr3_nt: TGTGCCAGCAGTTATACAGGGAACCGAGAGACCCAGTACTTC
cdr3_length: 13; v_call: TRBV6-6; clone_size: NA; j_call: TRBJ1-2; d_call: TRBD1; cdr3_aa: CASRPGTDYGYTF; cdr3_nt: TGTGCCAGCAGACCCGGGACAGACTATGGCTACACCTTC
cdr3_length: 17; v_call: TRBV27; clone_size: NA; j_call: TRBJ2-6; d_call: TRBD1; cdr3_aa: CASSLSAGGSGANVLTF; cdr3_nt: TGTGCCAGCAGTTTATCGGCAGGGGGTTCTGGGGCCAACGTCCTGACTTTC
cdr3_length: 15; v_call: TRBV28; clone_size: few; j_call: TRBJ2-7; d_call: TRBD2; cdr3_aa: CASSSPSGSSYEQYF; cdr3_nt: TGTGCCAGCAGTTCCCCTAGCGGGAGCTCCTACGAGCAGTACTTC
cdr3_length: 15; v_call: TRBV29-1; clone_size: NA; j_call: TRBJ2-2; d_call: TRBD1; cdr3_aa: CSVGQGAQVTGELFF; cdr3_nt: TGCAGCGTTGGACAGGGGGCGCAGGTCACCGGGGAGCTGTTTTTT
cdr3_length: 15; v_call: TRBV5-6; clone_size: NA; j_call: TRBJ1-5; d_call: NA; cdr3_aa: CASSLAPGGNQPQHF; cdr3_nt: TGTGCCAGCAGCTTGGCCCCAGGGGGCAATCAGCCCCAGCATTTT
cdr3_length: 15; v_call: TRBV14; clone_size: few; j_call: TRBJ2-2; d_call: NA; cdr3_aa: CASSRRTLGAGELFF; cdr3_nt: TGTGCCAGCAGCCGGCGGACCTTGGGGGCCGGGGAGCTGTTTTTT
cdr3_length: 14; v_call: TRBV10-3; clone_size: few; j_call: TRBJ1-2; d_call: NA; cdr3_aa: CAIMPGSVNYGYTF; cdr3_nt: TGTGCCATCATGCCCGGCTCAGTCAACTATGGCTACACCTTC
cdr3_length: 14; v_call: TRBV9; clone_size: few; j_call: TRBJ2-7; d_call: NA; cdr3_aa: CASSVLGTPYEQYF; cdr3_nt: TGTGCCAGCAGCGTACTTGGAACGCCCTACGAGCAGTACTTC
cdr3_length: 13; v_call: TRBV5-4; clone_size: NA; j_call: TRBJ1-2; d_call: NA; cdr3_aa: CASRLRGGSGYTF; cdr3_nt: TGTGCCAGCAGGCTTCGGGGGGGCAGTGGCTACACCTTC
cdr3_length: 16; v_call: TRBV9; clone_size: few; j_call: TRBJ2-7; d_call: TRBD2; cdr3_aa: CASSIQGLAGTYEQYF; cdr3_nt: TGTGCCAGCAGCATACAAGGACTAGCGGGCACCTACGAGCAGTACTTC
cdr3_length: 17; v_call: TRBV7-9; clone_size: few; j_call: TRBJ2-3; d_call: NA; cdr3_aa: CASSLALWRRVPDTQYF; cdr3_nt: TGTGCCAGCAGCTTAGCGTTGTGGAGACGGGTCCCAGATACGCAGTATTTT
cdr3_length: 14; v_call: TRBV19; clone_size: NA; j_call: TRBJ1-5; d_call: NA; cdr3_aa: CASSIGRGNQPQHF; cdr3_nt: TGTGCCAGTAGTATAGGCAGGGGAAATCAGCCCCAGCATTTT
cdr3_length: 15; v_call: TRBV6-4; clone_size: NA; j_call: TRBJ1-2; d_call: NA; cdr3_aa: CASSEDSGANYGYTF; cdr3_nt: TGTGCCAGCAGTGAGGACAGCGGAGCTAACTATGGCTACACCTTC
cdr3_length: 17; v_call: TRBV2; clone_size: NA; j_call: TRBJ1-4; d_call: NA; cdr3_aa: CASSEPSLIVTNEKLFF; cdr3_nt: TGTGCCAGCAGTGAACCCAGCCTAATCGTAACTAATGAAAAACTGTTTTTT
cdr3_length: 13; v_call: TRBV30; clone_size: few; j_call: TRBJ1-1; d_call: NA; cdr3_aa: CACPRRGSLSAFF; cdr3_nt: TGTGCCTGCCCCCGCCGAGGATCCCTTTCGGCTTTCTTT
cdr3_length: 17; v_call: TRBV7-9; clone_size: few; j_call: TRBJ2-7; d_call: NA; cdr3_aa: CASSQAPAEPFSYEQYF; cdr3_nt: TGTGCCAGCAGCCAAGCCCCGGCAGAACCCTTCTCCTACGAGCAGTACTTC
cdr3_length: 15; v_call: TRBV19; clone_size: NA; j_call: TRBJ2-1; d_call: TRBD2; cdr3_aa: CASSMRLAGYNEQFF; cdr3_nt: TGTGCCAGTAGTATGCGACTAGCGGGCTACAATGAGCAGTTCTTC
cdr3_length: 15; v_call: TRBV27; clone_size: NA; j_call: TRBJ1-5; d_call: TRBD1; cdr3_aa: CASSTTLTGGQPQHF; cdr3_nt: TGTGCCAGCAGTACGACCTTGACAGGGGGACAGCCCCAGCATTTT
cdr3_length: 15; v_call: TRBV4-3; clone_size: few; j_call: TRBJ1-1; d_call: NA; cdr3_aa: CASSQDSQGHTEAFF; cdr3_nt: TGCGCCAGCAGCCAAGATTCACAGGGACATACTGAAGCTTTCTTT
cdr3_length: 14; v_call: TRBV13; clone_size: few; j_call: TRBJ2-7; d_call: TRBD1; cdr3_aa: CASSLAGQVYEQYF; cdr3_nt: TGTGCCAGCAGCTTAGCGGGACAGGTCTACGAGCAGTACTTC
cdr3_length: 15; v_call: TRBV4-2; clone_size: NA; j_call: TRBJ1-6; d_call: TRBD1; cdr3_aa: CASSQEGDRQFTVHF; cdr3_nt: TGTGCCAGCAGCCAAGAAGGGGACAGACAATTCACCGTCCACTTT
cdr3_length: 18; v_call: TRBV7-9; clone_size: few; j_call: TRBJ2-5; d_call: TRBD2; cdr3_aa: CASSSGSSGSGGEETQYF; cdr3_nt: TGTGCCAGCAGCTCCGGATCTTCCGGTAGCGGGGGGGAAGAGACCCAGTACTTC
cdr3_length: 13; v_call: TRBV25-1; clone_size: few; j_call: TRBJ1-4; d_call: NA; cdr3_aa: CASSEWRNEKLFF; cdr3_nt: TGTGCCAGCAGTGAATGGAGAAATGAAAAACTGTTTTTT
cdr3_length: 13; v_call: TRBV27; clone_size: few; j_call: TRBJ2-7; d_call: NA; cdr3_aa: CASSRQGGYEQYF; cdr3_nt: TGTGCCAGCAGCCGGCAGGGGGGCTACGAGCAGTACTTC
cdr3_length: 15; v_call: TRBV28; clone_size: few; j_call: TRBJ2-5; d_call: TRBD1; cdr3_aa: CASSRLQGNRETQYF; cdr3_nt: TGTGCCAGCAGTAGATTACAGGGGAACCGGGAGACCCAGTACTTC